The T cell receptor (beta chain) under discussion was sequenced for a study of T cells after yellow fever vaccination. V lost 2 bases to trimming and J lost 6 bases, with 18 bases between them. CDR1 and CDR2 from the germline V gene are SGHTA and FQGTGA. The CDR3 has 16 amino acids. Study-wide points: It was the secondary response that reached its peak faster, day 5 versus 15, but it was weaker. Abundant clonotypes from the bulk population could have been carried over as contaminants into FACS-sorted repertoires. The booster response re-showed most primary clones: about 96% CD4, around 87% CD8.

UMIs and a universal primer site were added when TCR cDNA was made by 5'RACE template switching. MiXCR, applied by TCRdb to the 5' RACE reads, yields one record per CDR3 protein. The sample includes approximately 180,000 distinct CDR3 sequences, 6.2% seen only once; the top ten take about 2.8%. There are a few counts of this clonotype. Its antigen is currently unknown. Specimen: CD4+ T cells sorted from PBMCs, collected on the day of the first yellow fever vaccination. The chain has TRBV7-3 and TRBJ2-3; D not resolved. The clonotype originates from a man aged 18-30 years who received the YFV17D yellow fever vaccine. The CDR3, as DNA: TGTGCCAGCAGCTTAGAGCCTGGCCTGAAAGGGGATACGCAGTATTTT. This sequence encodes CASSLEPGLKGDTQYF.